This entry is about one T cell receptor beta chain. It has no known antigen specificity. No base-level quality is on record; no much larger clone is a single base apart. These data belong to a study of beta chain features in type 1 diabetes (dated 2018 in TCRdb). Turning to the overall study: Mean age, gender distribution, total cell number and subset yield were not different between patients and healthy donors. A total of under 120,000,000 sorted cells were examined across all samples, and RNA yield correlated strongly with the number of cells per subset. The study compared the TCRB repertoires of sorted circulating CD4+ T cell subsets in recently diagnosed type 1 diabetes patients with those in matched healthy donors. Whereas all 30 or so donors provided naive and central memory subsets, regulatory and stem cell-like memory subsets were isolated from just 8 patients and about 8 healthy donors. On the study overall, not on this receptor specifically: Shorter templates might have been favored by PCR, but patient and control samples were amplified and corrected together, so both groups would have been affected equally by any skew. Naive, central memory and regulatory TCRB repertoires appeared more similar among patients than among healthy donors. Because cDNA rather than genomic DNA was sequenced, highly expressing activated cells could have been over-represented, although no difference in activation and CD3 levels was found between groups. A moderate but significant shortening of TCRB CDR3 length was observed in type 1 diabetes patients in all four CD4+ subsets. Because the HLA sub-analyses included only small numbers of individuals, any influence of HLA type on TCRB rearrangement was left unresolved. At VDJ recombination sites, patients with type 1 diabetes made fewer insertions and deleted more nucleotides, a pattern implying thymic rearrangement abnormalities.

All of the isolated RNA was reverse transcribed with the High Capacity cDNA Reverse Transcription Kit, so expressed TCRB transcripts were sequenced. Deep immunoSEQ sequencing was performed on naive, central memory and regulatory T cell samples, with an average of roughly 3.3 million total reads per sample. Sorted cells were lysed in RLT buffer, and RNA was extracted using DNase-treated RNeasy Micro or Mini kits according to cell number. Each cell subset was processed on its own to prevent cross-contamination, while patient and healthy donor samples were processed together. TCRB sequences were amplified from cDNA with the immunoSEQ multiplex PCR, producing 87-bp fragments spanning the CDR3 region. Amplicons were sequenced on the Illumina HiSeq platform. The study's own analysis went as follows. Synthetic template baselines were used to correct PCR bias computationally, reads within Hamming distance 2 were collapsed together, and singletons that could not be merged were discarded. By aligning reads against IMGT, V, D and J genes, CDR3 length, and insertions or deletions at six rearrangement sites were assigned. Clonotype counts were normalized to sorted cell number within each subset before computing true diversity and Gini coefficients with the tcR R package. The overlap coefficient, calculated on TCRB nucleotide sequences, was used to quantify repertoire sharing. As a proxy for the pre-selection repertoire, out-of-frame TCRB sequences from naive cells were analyzed. This immuneACCESS table, as held by TCRdb, lists in-frame sequences with V and J called but not all clones. Of the missing ones, under half trace to an unresolved V gene in checked studies; the others have no known cause. That table gives V, J and clone size, and the DNA gave D and trimming. The sample table holds hundreds of thousands of clones, of which about a sixth were seen once. The ten most abundant clones make up around 0.02% of the sample.

From each donor, a single peripheral blood sample of about 110 mL on average was drawn into heparinised tubes. A BD FACSAria II and a panel including CD45RO, CCR7, CD25, CD127, CD95 and CD27 were used to sort naive, central memory, regulatory and stem cell-like memory CD4+ T cells. Purity was above 98% for every sorted population. PBMCs were isolated right away by Lymphoprep density gradient centrifugation and were stained directly, without culture. So that batch effects would be minimized, each experiment stained and sorted samples in pairs, pairing one healthy donor with one patient. Sequencing was done on a sample of naive CD4+ T cells from blood. The label giving this sample's cell subset or site can be read as: true naive CD4+ T cells. The sequence came from a woman in her late teens or twenties in good health.

The CDR3 reads CASSPFSLGGGEEKLFF. The sequenced DNA is TGCGCCAGCAGCCCATTCTCTCTGGGGGGAGGGGAGGAAAAACTGTTTTTT. The chain links TRBV4-3 with TRBJ1-4; the D gene is possibly TRBD1, with 5 bases matching. V is shortened by 4 bases, J by 8 bases, and the region joining them spans 23 bases. Including cysteine and phenylalanine, the CDR3 has 17 amino acids. Only CDR3 DNA is held: 51 bases, read in frame from base 1. CDR1 and CDR2, per the germline V gene, are LGHNA and YSLEER.